This TCR beta chain emerged from a study of beta chain features in type 1 diabetes (dated by TCRdb to 2017 to 2018). Concerning the study at large: Mean age, gender distribution, total cell number and subset yield did not differ between patients and healthy donors. Across all samples, around 99 million sorted cells were examined, and cell number per subset correlated strongly with RNA yield. The study compared TCRB repertoires of sorted circulating CD4+ T cell subsets between recently diagnosed type 1 diabetes patients and matched healthy donors. Whereas all 30 or so donors provided naive and central memory subsets, regulatory and stem cell-like memory subsets were isolated from just 8 patients and about 8 healthy donors.

All of the isolated RNA was reverse transcribed with the High Capacity cDNA Reverse Transcription Kit, so expressed TCRB transcripts were sequenced. Naive, central memory and regulatory T cell samples underwent deep immunoSEQ sequencing, averaging around 4 million total reads per sample. Sorted cells were lysed in RLT buffer, and RNA was extracted using DNase-treated RNeasy Micro or Mini kits according to cell number. Each cell subset was processed on its own to prevent cross-contamination, while patient and healthy donor samples were processed together. Using the immunoSEQ multiplex PCR, TCRB sequences were amplified from cDNA into 87-bp fragments spanning the CDR3 region. The amplicons were sequenced using the Illumina HiSeq platform. For the original study's pipeline: PCR bias was computationally corrected using synthetic template baselines, reads within Hamming distance 2 were collapsed, and singletons that could not be merged were discarded. Reads were aligned to IMGT to assign V, D and J genes, CDR3 length, and insertions or deletions at six rearrangement sites. Clonotype counts were normalized to sorted cell number within each subset before computing true diversity and Gini coefficients with the tcR R package. The overlap coefficient, calculated on TCRB nucleotide sequences, was used to measure repertoire sharing. As a proxy for the pre-selection repertoire, out-of-frame TCRB sequences from naive cells were analyzed. Entries here come from immuneACCESS through TCRdb and include only in-frame sequences with V and J called. Some clones fail to appear in such tables; in the studies checked, an unresolved V gene covers under half of the shortfall, and the cause of the remainder is unknown. That table gives V, J and clone size, and the DNA gave D and trimming. Recorded for this sample are a few hundred thousand clones; about 14% of them occurred a single time. The ten largest clones represent approximately 0.018% of the sample.

Results the study describes overall, beyond this receptor: Patients with type 1 diabetes made fewer insertions and deleted more nucleotides at VDJ recombination sites, implying thymic rearrangement abnormalities. Naive, central memory and regulatory TCRB repertoires appeared to be more similar among patients than among healthy donors. Only small numbers of individuals were included in the HLA sub-analyses, which left unresolved whether HLA type had any influence on TCRB rearrangement. Because cDNA rather than genomic DNA was sequenced, highly expressing activated cells could have been over-represented, although no difference in activation and CD3 levels was found between groups. Type 1 diabetes patients showed a moderate but significant shortening of TCRB CDR3 length in all four CD4+ subsets. Shorter templates might be favored by PCR, yet because patient and control samples were amplified and corrected together, any such skew would affect both groups equally.

To note about this clone: The clone's antigen remains unknown. The input lacks base qualities; no much larger clone sits a single base away.

A single peripheral blood draw of approximately 0.11 L on average was collected from each donor into heparinised tubes. A BD FACSAria II and a panel including CD45RO, CCR7, CD25, CD127, CD95 and CD27 were used to sort naive, central memory, regulatory and stem cell-like memory CD4+ T cells. Every sorted population had a purity above 95%. PBMCs were separated immediately by Lymphoprep density gradient centrifugation and were stained directly, without being cultured. To minimize batch effects, samples were stained and sorted in pairs, one healthy donor with one patient per experiment. The CDR3 spans 16 residues, from the cysteine through the phenylalanine. The CDR3 DNA has 48 bases and is translated from base 1. CDR1 is given as SGDLS and CDR2 as YYNGEE, both from the germline V gene. Trimming at the junction amounts to 0 bases on V and 5 bases on J, and the germline ends lie 17 bases apart.

Material for sequencing was naive CD4+ T cells from blood. This sample's cell subset or site label indicates: true naive CD4+ T cells. Recombination joined TRBV9 with TRBJ2-5, and TRBD2 may be the D gene, going by 6 matching bases. This TCR derives from a young man with type 1 diabetes. CDR3 region: CASSVGRDPEGETQYF. The DNA sequence is TGTGCCAGCAGCGTAGGGCGGGACCCGGAGGGGGAGACCCAGTACTTC.